Given below is one TCR beta chain in context. This clonotype was seen many times. Its antigen is unknown. Qualities for individual bases were not recorded, and no much larger clone is one base off. Measured from the cysteine to the phenylalanine, the CDR3 is 15 residues long. The kept DNA is CDR3 alone, 45 bases in frame from the first base. Trimming leaves V shorter by 1 base and J shorter by 6 bases, with the junction holding 10 bases beyond the gene matches. The germline V gene specifies SGHRS as CDR1 and YFSETQ as CDR2. This entry is derived from a study of T cells in Graves' hyperthyroidism and ophthalmopathy (dated by TCRdb to between 2018 and 2021). Turning to the overall study: Peripheral blood was collected at initial diagnosis, before any treatment. A discovery cohort of roughly 100 patients, roughly 43 with Graves' ophthalmopathy and 55 to 60 with stable Graves' hyperthyroidism, was used to find distinguishing TCR V-J signatures. An independent validation cohort of 18 to 20 hyperthyroidism patients and over 15 patients who later progressed to ophthalmopathy tested prospective prediction of ophthalmopathy. The roughly 91 discovery patients were randomly divided into training and test sets at a 7:3 ratio. The study also compared thyroid tissue and blood T-cell repertoires from a handful of Graves' hyperthyroidism patients. After blood sampling, hyperthyroidism patients were treated with methimazole at a starting dose of 30 mg daily, and ophthalmopathy patients were treated with high-dose intravenous methylprednisolone. TCR Vbeta CDR3 sequencing of some 140 peripheral blood samples (43 ophthalmopathy, 75 to 80 hyperthyroidism and some 17 progressor patients) is reported in the paper.

Stable Graves' hyperthyroidism was defined as no progression to ophthalmopathy during 18 months of follow-up. Hyperthyroidism patients were aged 18 to 65 years and newly diagnosed, with disease duration of less than 2 months. The study excluded patients with uncontrolled infections, other autoimmune diseases, pregnancy or lactation. Diagnoses relied on clinical symptoms, serum thyroxine and TRAb, thyroid ultrasound and orbital computed tomography. PBMCs were separated from about 10 ml of fresh peripheral blood using Ficoll-Paque density gradient centrifugation. Total RNA was extracted with Trizol reagent, and quality was checked on an Agilent 2100 Bioanalyzer. Amplification of TCR beta CDR3 regions was carried out from RNA transcripts. A first-round RT-PCR of the TCR CDR3 used the HTBI primer set with the Qiagen OneStep RT-PCR kit. Libraries were constructed in a second round of multiplex PCR, after which size selection and purification were performed. The libraries were sequenced on an Illumina HiSeq2000 using paired-end 100 bp reads. In the authors' own workflow: SOAPnuke was used to process the raw data, throwing out any read that contained adapters or uncalled bases, had a mean Phred below 15, or lacked an exact constant-primer or identifier match. High-quality paired reads were merged using COPE v1.2.5, and each unique nucleotide sequence was defined as a clonotype. MiTCR v1.1 was used to align the clonotypes against IMGT TRBV, TRBD and TRBJ reference segments. The analysis was restricted to V-J combinations with a frequency above 0.0001, which together covered about 99% of the repertoires. A TCS score was defined as the ratio of F50 (clonal expansion) to E x V (chaos), with BLOSUM62-based TCRdist applied between CDR3 peptides within each V-J. Welch's t-statistics and random forest reduced some 510 V-J features to about 13, which were used in a naive Bayes classifier (R e1071). In TCRdb, the public reads were trimmed at Q25 with fastp and aligned with MiXCR, with productive beta chains retained. One record per CDR3 amino acid sequence lists the most common genes and DNA. What appears here as the V and J calls and clone size reflects TCRdb's work, not the paper's. The sample table records about 420,000 distinct CDR3 sequences; 15% to 19% of these occur just once. Roughly 14% of the sample comes from the top ten.

The study at large found these results: No statistical method was used to fix the sample size in advance, and group allocation was not hidden from the investigators. Ophthalmopathy was separated from stable hyperthyroidism by a 13 V-J signature model, with just over 85% sensitivity and roughly 81% specificity obtained in cross-validation and 80%/75% obtained in testing. In validation, the model predicted progression to ophthalmopathy with over 60% sensitivity and 72% to 85% specificity, a median of around 6.6 months before onset. Most expanded thyroid clonotypes (frequency above 0.001) were also detected in blood, suggesting blood repertoires may reflect thyroid immune responses.

The V and J segments used are TRBV5-1 and TRBJ2-7; 7 central nucleotides agree with TRBD1. Sequencing was done on a sample of blood. The TCR was taken from a woman aged 18-29 years with Graves' hyperthyroidism. CDR3 protein: CASSLIGTVSSEQYF. The nucleotide sequence is TGCGCCAGCAGCTTGATAGGGACAGTCTCGTCCGAGCAGTACTTC. Reference TRBV5-1 and TRBJ2-7 genes cover what lies past the CDR3, so the full variable domain is KAGVTQTPRYLIKTRGQQVTLSCSPISGHRSVSWYQQTPGQGLQFLFEYFSETQRNKGNFPGRFSGRQFSNSRSEMNVSTLELGDSALYLCASSLIGTVSSEQYFGPGTRLTVT.